Listed below are T cell receptor beta chains from one sample, sequenced in a study of cytomegalovirus exposure and HLA in healthy donors. Profiled with immunoSEQ multiplex PCR; TCRdb holds only in-frame clones, not every one. The sample records 90,000 to 100,000 clones, around 88% being singletons. The sequencing input was PBMCs. Receptor source: a woman between 25 and 40 years old in good health and CMV-seronegative. CDR3s include the opening cysteine and the closing phenylalanine or tryptophan.

j_gene,v_gene,CDR3aa
TRBJ2-7,TRBV4-2,CASSQARDFPAPYEQYF
TRBJ1-2,TRBV19,CASRLGQGAFGYTF
TRBJ2-7,TRBV7-2,CASSLAGQGPYEQYF
TRBJ2-5,TRBV11-2,CASSLAGVETQYF
TRBJ2-7,TRBV7-6,CASSRDLGSEQYF
TRBJ1-1,TRBV27,CASSGKGGFRMNTEAFF
TRBJ2-1,TRBV28,CASSLTTSGRKGNEQFF
TRBJ1-4,TRBV5-1,CASSWGTGNEKLFF
TRBJ2-1,TRBV2,CASSWGTGGNEQFF
TRBJ1-4,TRBV7-6,CASSRGTGRNEKLFF
TRBJ2-6,TRBV28,CASESPGANVLTF
TRBJ2-7,TRBV18,CASSPGQGVYEQYF
TRBJ2-5,TRBV11-2,CASSFTGGSEETQYF
TRBJ2-1,TRBV5-4,CASSVPSNEQFF
TRBJ2-7,TRBV7-2,CASSVPGRPPYEQYF
TRBJ1-1,TRBV27,CASSSQGATEAFF
TRBJ2-3,TRBV28,CATTGSEGTDTQYF
TRBJ1-2,TRBV28,CASSTSGTGSYGYTF
TRBJ2-5,TRBV5-1,CASSSRPGHRETQYF
TRBJ1-2,TRBV6-1,CASSETLGQVYGYTF
TRBJ1-2,TRBV9,CASSVAPQGDGYTF
TRBJ1-1,TRBV25-1,CASSGPGATNTEAFF
TRBJ1-5,TRBV7-9,CASGKDRDQPQHF
TRBJ2-7,TRBV18,CASSPQGQASYEQYF